This T cell receptor beta chain was found in a study of blood T cell repertoires in COVID-19. This clone turned up a few times. The CDR3 runs to 17 residues. The ends lost 2 bases at V and 2 bases at J; junction bases unmatched: 9. Germline V gene data show CDR1 as SGHAT and CDR2 as FQNNGV. Authors' processing steps: Using reference gene primer amplification, nucleated cell counts were estimated. Libraries were prepared by immunoSEQ multiplex PCR; TCRdb keeps only in-frame clonotypes and omits some of them. That table furnishes V, J and clone size, whereas the DNA furnished D and trimming. The sample has 150,000 to 200,000 clones; about four fifths are singletons.

Sequencing was carried out using peripheral blood. This TCR was recovered from a woman between 35 and 50 years old with COVID-19, enrolled during active disease. This sequence joins TRBV11-2 and TRBJ2-1; 7 nucleotides line up with TRBD2. CDR3 nucleotide sequence: TGTGCCAGCAGCTTATACGGCGGGAGTCACGCCTACAATGAGCAGTTCTTC. It is translated as CASSLYGGSHAYNEQFF.